This T cell receptor beta chain was captured by sequencing in a study of T cells in Graves' hyperthyroidism and ophthalmopathy. Looking at the study overall: Peripheral blood sampling occurred at initial diagnosis, before any treatment.

It was considered stable Graves' hyperthyroidism when ophthalmopathy did not progress within 18 months. The TCR beta CDR3 regions underwent amplification using RNA transcripts as the source. A set of HTBI primers served as the primers for a first-round RT-PCR of the TCR CDR3. TCRdb redid the calling of the multiplex PCR reads with MiXCR, one entry per CDR3 protein. Here the sample spans a few hundred thousand distinct CDR3 sequences, 15% to 20% being singletons. CDR1 and CDR2 from the germline V gene are DFQATT and SNEGSKA (reference sequence). V lost 4 bases to trimming and J lost 6 bases, with 16 bases between them. The CDR3 is 14 amino acids. Whole-study results and caveats: Ophthalmopathy, as predicted by the model, came a median 6.5 months after the prediction.

This clonotype has only a few counts. The antigen is unknown. The clonotype originates from a woman between 45 and 60 years old with Graves' hyperthyroidism. The chain combines TRBV20-1 with TRBJ2-1; D gene uncertain. Sequencing input: blood. CDR3 DNA sequence: TGCAGTGCTACCCTCCGAGGAGTTGGCAATGAGCAGTTCTTC. This sequence encodes CSATLRGVGNEQFF.